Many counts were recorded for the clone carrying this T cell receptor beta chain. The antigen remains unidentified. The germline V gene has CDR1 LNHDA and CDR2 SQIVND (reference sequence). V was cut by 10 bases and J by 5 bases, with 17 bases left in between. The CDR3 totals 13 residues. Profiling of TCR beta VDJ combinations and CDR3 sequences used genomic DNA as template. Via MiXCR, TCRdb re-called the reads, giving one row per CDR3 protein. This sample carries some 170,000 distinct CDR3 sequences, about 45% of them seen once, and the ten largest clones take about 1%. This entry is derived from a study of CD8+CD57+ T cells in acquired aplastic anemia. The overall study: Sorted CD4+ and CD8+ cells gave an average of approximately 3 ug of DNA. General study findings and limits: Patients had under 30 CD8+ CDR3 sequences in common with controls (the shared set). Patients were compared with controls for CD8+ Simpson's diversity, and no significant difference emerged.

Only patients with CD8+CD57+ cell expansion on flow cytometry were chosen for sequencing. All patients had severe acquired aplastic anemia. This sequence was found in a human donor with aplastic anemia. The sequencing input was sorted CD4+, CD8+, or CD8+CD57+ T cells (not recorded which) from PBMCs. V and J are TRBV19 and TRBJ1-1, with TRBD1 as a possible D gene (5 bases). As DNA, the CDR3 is TGTGCCACCTCACTGGGGGGGGGGACTGAAGCTTTCTTT. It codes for CATSLGGGTEAFF. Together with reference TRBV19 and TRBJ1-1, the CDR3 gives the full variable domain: DGGITQSPKYLFRKEGQNVTLSCEQNLNHDAMYWYRQDPGQGLRLIYYSQIVNDFQKGDIAEGYSVSREKKESFPLTVTSAQKNPTAFYLCATSLGGGTEAFFGQGTRLTVV.